This T cell receptor beta chain was identified during a study of cytomegalovirus exposure and HLA in healthy donors. Study-wide results and caveats: Roughly uniform depth of sequencing across donors was assumed in presence/absence analyses. There were some public TCRs occurring in many donors, but most TCR sequences were rare. A later analysis reported that several of the most significant clusters appeared to be linked to common viral pathogens, among them Epstein-Barr virus.

It was with 60 Vbeta and 13 Jbeta primers that the PCR ran. Some clones are missing from TCRdb's copy, which holds only in-frame ones; the method was immunoSEQ multiplex PCR. The sample has 150,000 or so clones; roughly 68% are singletons. There are a few counts of this clone. Its antigen is unidentified. V trimming: 6 bases; J trimming: 2 bases; junction bases outside the gene matches: 2. The CDR3 consists of 13 residues. Germline lookup yields CDR1 LGHNA and CDR2 YNFKEQ. Sequenced input: PBMCs. The clonotype comes from a man under 40 in good health and CMV-seropositive. This sequence joins TRBV4-2 and TRBJ2-5; the match to TRBD1 covers 8 bases. The CDR3: CASRGQGQETQYF. For the CDR3, the DNA is TGTGCCAGCAGAGGACAGGGACAAGAGACCCAGTACTTC.